This T cell receptor beta chain was identified in a study of T cell repertoires in cytomegalovirus infection. Study background: Indicated by public TCR beta signatures were CMV infection and matching HLA type.

Each CDR3 protein is one row after TCRdb ran MiXCR on the reads. The table includes some 77,000 distinct CDR3 sequences, roughly 3.6% detected once. Many counts were recorded for this clonotype. The CDR3 consists of 13 residues. Germline V lookup: CDR1 DFQATT, CDR2 SNEGSKA (reference sequence). The V and J ends lost 6 bases and 2 bases respectively, with 13 bases between them. This clonotype was obtained from a human donor in good health (CMV status not recorded). Some clones in this sample may be carry-over from other donors' samples. Source material: PBMCs. The gene calls are TRBV20-1 and TRBJ1-2, with a weak D call TRBD1 (5 bases). The CDR3 sequence: CSARGFSNYGYTF. CDR3 nucleotide sequence: TGCAGTGCGAGGGGTTTTTCCAACTATGGCTACACCTTC.